The rows below give T cell receptor beta chains drawn from one sample of a study of blood T cell repertoires in COVID-19. Data came from immunoSEQ multiplex PCR; TCRdb stores just in-frame clones and leaves some out. This sample has 87,000 or so clones, with around 90% found just once. The sample taken for sequencing was peripheral blood. The receptors here all came from a woman older than 75 with acute or convalescent COVID-19. Both conserved end residues are part of each CDR3. The order of the fields is D gene, V gene, J gene, clone size, CDR3 protein, CDR3 DNA. The D gene is left open where the match is weak. Size is omitted from some rows. Given values are once, few, many or a class for expanded clones.

.	TRBV10-3	TRBJ1-5	.	CAISEDTSNQPQHF	TGTGCCATCAGTGAGGACACTAGCAATCAGCCCCAGCATTTT
TRBD1	TRBV6-5	TRBJ1-2	.	CASSPERQGYGYTF	TGTGCCAGCAGCCCCGAGCGACAGGGGTATGGCTACACCTTC
.	TRBV5-1	TRBJ1-2	.	CASSSGGTAF	TGCGCCAGCAGCTCCGGAGGGACCGCCTTC
TRBD2	TRBV6-1	TRBJ2-1	.	CASSDVAGGYNEQFF	TGTGCCAGCAGTGACGTAGCGGGAGGGTACAATGAGCAGTTCTTC
.	TRBV6-6	TRBJ1-1	.	CASIPKRGAFNPEAFF	TGTGCCAGCATCCCCAAGCGGGGGGCCTTTAACCCTGAAGCTTTCTTT
TRBD2	TRBV7-8	TRBJ2-1	.	CASSPTSGVNNEQFF	TGTGCCAGCAGCCCCACTAGCGGGGTTAACAATGAGCAGTTCTTC
TRBD2	TRBV7-2	TRBJ2-7	.	CASSLVGGRDEQYF	TGTGCCAGCAGCTTAGTCGGGGGGAGAGACGAGCAGTACTTC
TRBD1	TRBV3-1/TRBV3-2	TRBJ1-6	few	CASSHLPGQLNSPLHF	TGTGCCAGCAGCCACCTACCGGGACAGCTCAATTCACCCCTCCACTTT
.	TRBV7-9	TRBJ2-1	.	CASSLGDGRIFYNEQFF	TGTGCCAGCAGCTTAGGGGACGGGAGAATATTTTACAATGAGCAGTTCTTC
TRBD2	TRBV5-6	TRBJ2-1	.	CASSFGTSGLYNEQFF	TGTGCCAGCAGCTTCGGGACTAGCGGGCTATACAATGAGCAGTTCTTC
.	TRBV4-3	TRBJ2-1	.	CASSQDPGLNNEQFF	TGCGCCAGCAGCCAAGACCCGGGACTCAACAATGAGCAGTTCTTC
.	TRBV6-5	TRBJ2-1	.	CASRLTQAHEQFF	TGTGCCAGCAGACTCACTCAGGCTCATGAGCAGTTCTTC
.	TRBV5-1	TRBJ1-6	.	CASSLAVTDNSPLHF	TGCGCCAGCAGCTTGGCCGTGACTGATAATTCACCCCTCCACTTT
TRBD2	TRBV5-1	TRBJ2-1	.	CASSLGSSGGANEQFF	TGCGCCAGCAGCTTGGGTTCTAGCGGGGGGGCGAATGAGCAGTTCTTC
.	TRBV5-5	TRBJ1-2	medium-sized	CASSLLQGWNYGYTF	TGTGCCAGCAGCTTGCTCCAGGGGTGGAACTATGGCTACACCTTC
TRBD2	TRBV19	TRBJ2-1	once	CASSIDRDGRGDEQFF	TGTGCCAGTAGTATAGATCGCGACGGGAGGGGTGATGAGCAGTTCTTC
TRBD2	TRBV6-5	TRBJ2-7	.	CASTGTSGIYEQYF	TGTGCCAGCACCGGGACTAGCGGGATCTACGAGCAGTACTTC
TRBD2	TRBV19	TRBJ2-1	.	CASSLTPGGPHEQFF	TGTGCCAGTAGTCTCACACCGGGGGGGCCTCATGAGCAGTTCTTC
.	TRBV5-4	TRBJ2-4	.	CASSSRGEAGPDKNIQYF	TGTGCCAGCAGCTCCCGCGGGGAGGCCGGGCCGGACAAAAACATTCAGTACTTC
.	TRBV29-1	TRBJ1-5	.	CSVAQRDNQPQHF	TGCAGCGTGGCCCAGCGGGACAATCAGCCCCAGCATTTT
TRBD1	TRBV7-2	TRBJ1-2	few	CASSPNRGPTYGYTF	TGTGCCAGCAGCCCAAACAGGGGACCGACCTATGGCTACACCTTC
TRBD2	TRBV5-6	TRBJ2-7	.	CASSLWQGGSYYEQYF	TGTGCCAGCAGCTTGTGGCAGGGAGGGTCCTACTACGAGCAGTACTTC
TRBD1	TRBV7-2	TRBJ1-2	.	CASSPPGGGFDGYTF	TGTGCCAGCAGCCCGCCGGGAGGGGGCTTCGATGGCTACACCTTC
TRBD2	TRBV9	TRBJ2-3	.	CASSVGVTSVTDTQYF	TGTGCCAGCAGCGTAGGCGTGACTAGCGTCACAGATACGCAGTATTTT
TRBD2	TRBV19	TRBJ2-5	.	CASRERGEETQYF	TGTGCCAGTCGCGAGCGGGGGGAAGAGACCCAGTACTTC
.	TRBV14	TRBJ1-2	.	CASNQGNSDYGYTF	TGTGCCAGCAACCAGGGGAATAGCGACTATGGCTACACCTTC
TRBD1	TRBV11-2	TRBJ2-7	.	CASSPGRGQGYEQYF	TGTGCCAGCAGCCCGGGAAGGGGACAGGGCTACGAGCAGTACTTC
.	TRBV6-1	TRBJ1-5	.	CASSEFLGGNQPQHF	TGTGCCAGCAGTGAATTCTTAGGGGGCAATCAGCCCCAGCATTTT
TRBD1	TRBV6-2/TRBV6-3	TRBJ2-1	.	CASSTRQGHNEQFF	TGTGCCAGCAGTACCCGACAGGGCCACAATGAGCAGTTCTTC
.	TRBV10-2	TRBJ2-1	.	CASSEQRSYNEQFF	TGCGCCAGCAGTGAACAGCGGTCCTACAATGAGCAGTTCTTC
.	TRBV3-1/TRBV3-2	TRBJ1-3	.	CASSPFSGNTIYF	TGTGCCAGCAGCCCTTTCTCTGGAAACACCATATATTTT
TRBD1	TRBV10-3	TRBJ2-3	once	CAISDGTGRDF	TGTGCCATCAGTGATGGGACAGGACGAGATTTT
TRBD2	TRBV7-2	TRBJ2-7	.	CASSLGGTRGYEQYF	TGTGCCAGCAGCTTAGGAGGGACTAGGGGGTACGAGCAGTACTTC
TRBD1	TRBV6-2/TRBV6-3	TRBJ2-2	.	CASSTPGQGITGELFF	TGTGCCAGCAGTACCCCTGGACAGGGAATCACCGGGGAGCTGTTTTTT
.	TRBV18	TRBJ1-2	.	CASSVTGLYGYTF	TGTGCCAGCTCAGTCACAGGGCTCTATGGCTACACCTTC
TRBD1	TRBV9	TRBJ1-6	.	CASSVGQGVGSPLHF	TGTGCCAGCAGCGTCGGACAGGGGGTAGGTTCACCCCTCCACTTT
.	TRBV12-5	TRBJ1-1	.	CASGSWGGAEAFF	TGTGCTAGTGGTTCCTGGGGCGGAGCCGAAGCTTTCTTT
TRBD2	TRBV18	TRBJ2-3	.	CASSPQAGGTDTQYF	TGTGCCAGCTCACCACAAGCGGGGGGCACAGATACGCAGTATTTT